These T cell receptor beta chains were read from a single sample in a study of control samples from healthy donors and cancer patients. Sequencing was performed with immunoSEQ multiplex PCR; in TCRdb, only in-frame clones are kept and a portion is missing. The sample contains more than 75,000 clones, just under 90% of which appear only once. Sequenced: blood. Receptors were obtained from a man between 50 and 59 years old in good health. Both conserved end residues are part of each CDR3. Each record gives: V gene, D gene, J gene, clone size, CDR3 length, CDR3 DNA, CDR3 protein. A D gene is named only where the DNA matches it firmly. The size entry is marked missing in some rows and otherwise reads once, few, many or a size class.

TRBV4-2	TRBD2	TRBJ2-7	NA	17	TGTGCCAGCAGCCAAGTGTCTAGCGGGGGGCGGGGGCACGAGCAGTACTTC	CASSQVSSGGRGHEQYF
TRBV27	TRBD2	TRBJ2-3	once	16	TGTGCCAGCACCCCTTCGAGGCTAGCGGGCACAGATACGCAGTATTTT	CASTPSRLAGTDTQYF
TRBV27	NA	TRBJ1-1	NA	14	TGTGCCAGCAATCCGGCTTTTACGGACACTGAAGCTTTCTTT	CASNPAFTDTEAFF
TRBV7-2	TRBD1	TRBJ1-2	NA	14	TGTGCCAGCAGGACACAGGGGAACCTATATGGCTACACCTTC	CASRTQGNLYGYTF
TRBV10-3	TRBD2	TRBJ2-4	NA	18	TGTGCCATCAGTGAGCCGCTCGCTAGCGGGGACACCAAAAACATTCAGTACTTC	CAISEPLASGDTKNIQYF
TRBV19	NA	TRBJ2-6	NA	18	TGTGCCAGTATGAGGACTCCGGCCCTAGAAGCTGGGGCCAACGTCCTGACTTTC	CASMRTPALEAGANVLTF
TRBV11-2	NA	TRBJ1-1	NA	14	TGTGCCAGCAGCTTCGGGGGAGGGAACACTGAAGCTTTCTTT	CASSFGGGNTEAFF
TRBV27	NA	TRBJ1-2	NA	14	TGTGCCAGCAGTTCAGGGGACTCTAACTATGGCTACACCTTC	CASSSGDSNYGYTF
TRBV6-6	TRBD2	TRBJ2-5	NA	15	TGTGCCAGCAGTCTGGGACTAGCGGGGATAGAGACCCAGTACTTC	CASSLGLAGIETQYF
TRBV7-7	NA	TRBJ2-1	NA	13	TGTGCTAGCAGCTTAGAGGCACGGGGTGAGCAGTTCTTC	CASSLEARGEQFF
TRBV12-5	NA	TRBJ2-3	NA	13	TGTGCTAGCCTAGCCGATAGCACAGATACGCAGTATTTT	CASLADSTDTQYF
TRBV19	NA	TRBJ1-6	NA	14	TGTGCCAGCCGACTTAGCTCCTATAATTCACCCCTCCACTTT	CASRLSSYNSPLHF
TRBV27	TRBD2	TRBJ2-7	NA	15	TGTGCCAGCGGAACTAGCGGCGCCAGCTCCTACGAGCAGTACTTC	CASGTSGASSYEQYF
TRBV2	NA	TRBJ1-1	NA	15	TGTGCCAGCAGTGAACAAGGGAACCCATACACTGAAGCTTTCTTT	CASSEQGNPYTEAFF
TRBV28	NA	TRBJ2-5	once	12	TGTGCCGTGTGTGAAGGGGGAGAGACCCAGTACTTC	CAVCEGGETQYF
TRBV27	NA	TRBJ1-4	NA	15	TGTGCCAGCAGTTTAGGAGGAGGGGGATTCGGAAAACTGTTTTTT	CASSLGGGGFGKLFF
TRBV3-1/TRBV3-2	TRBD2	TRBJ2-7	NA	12	TGTGCCTCAACTAGCGGGGGCTACGAGCAGTACTTC	CASTSGGYEQYF